Below are 13 T cell receptor beta chains sequenced from a single sample in a study of T-cell reconstitution after alpha-beta-depleted transplantation in children. Unique molecular identifiers were used in preparing the TCRbeta library. MiXCR, applied by TCRdb to the PCR reads, yields one record per CDR3 protein. The sample yields 100,000 to 150,000 distinct CDR3 sequences, 23% seen once. Sequenced material: PBMCs, mostly from graft donor cells, taken 180 days after TCRalphabeta/CD19-depleted stem cell transplant. The receptors come from a male patient between 2 and 15 years old who had a stem cell transplant for chronic granulomatous disease, so the T cells may come from the graft donor.

This clonotype was observed at least ten times. The chain joins TRBV29-1 to TRBJ2-1, with D tentatively TRBD2 (5 bases). This CDR3 has 12 amino acids. Germline V CDR1 and CDR2: SQVTM, ANQGSEA. Trimming pared 6 bases from V and 6 bases from J, leaving 12 bases between. The CDR3, as DNA: TGCAGCGTATCCCGGGATTTCAATGAGCAGTTCTTC. It is translated as CSVSRDFNEQFF.

This clonotype has at least ten counts. The chain recombines TRBV29-1 with TRBJ2-7; maybe TRBD1 (6 bases). The germline gives CDR1 SQVTM, CDR2 ANQGSEA. The CDR3 contains 14 residues. V was cut by 4 bases and J by 0 bases, with 13 bases left in between. Written as DNA, the CDR3 is TGCAGCGTTGCCAAAACAGGGAGCTCCTACGAGCAGTACTTC. Amino acids: CSVAKTGSSYEQYF.

J is TRBJ2-3 and V is TRBV12-3 or TRBV12-4; D not certain. V lost 2 bases and J lost 0, with 6 bases in between. This CDR3 is 14 amino acids long. The CDR3 nucleotides are TGTGCCAGCAGTTTATGGGCGAGCACAGATACGCAGTATTTT. Translated, it gives CASSLWASTDTQYF.

In this sample, this clonotype turned up many times. The chain recombines TRBV20-1 with TRBJ1-1, with a possible D match to TRBD1 (5 bases). V lost 1 base to trimming and J lost 3 bases, with 12 bases between them. CDR3 length equals 14 residues. Germline CDR1 and CDR2: DFQATT and SNEGSKA (reference sequence). The CDR3 loop is CSARADRGDTEAFF. The CDR3 DNA follows: TGCAGTGCTAGAGCTGATCGAGGGGACACTGAAGCTTTCTTT.

This clonotype was found many times. The J gene is TRBJ2-5, the V gene TRBV29-1; D is ambiguous. Germline CDR1 SQVTM, CDR2 ANQGSEA. The length of the CDR3 is 12 residues. Between the trimmed V and J ends, which lost 2 bases and 3 bases, there was a span of 7 bases. Here the CDR3 reads CSVEFGEETQYF. CDR3 bases: TGCAGCGTTGAATTTGGGGAAGAGACCCAGTACTTC.

The chain employs TRBV5-1 and TRBJ2-2; D gene unclear. The CDR3 totals 14 residues. The V gene's germline CDR1 is SGHRS and CDR2 YFSETQ. V was trimmed by 4 bases and J by 5 bases, leaving 12 bases between them. CDR3: CASSRISGTGELFF. CDR3 nucleotides: TGCGCCAGCAGCAGAATATCCGGGACCGGGGAGCTGTTTTTT.

A few counts support this clonotype. The V call is TRBV20-1, the J call TRBJ2-7, with a possible D match to TRBD2 (6 bases). CDR3 length: 15 residues. Looked up from germline, CDR1 is DFQATT and CDR2 is SNEGSKA (reference sequence). Deletions cut 4 bases from V and 0 bases from J, with 16 bases between. CDR3 nucleotides: TGCAGTGCTAACTTGGGACTTAAGAGCTCCTACGAGCAGTACTTC. Translation: CSANLGLKSSYEQYF.

The V call is TRBV15, the J call TRBJ2-2; no firm D call. CDR1 is LNHNV, CDR2 YYDKDF, per germline (reference sequence). V gave up 1 base and J gave up 7 bases, with 7 bases separating them. The CDR3 contains 13 residues. The chain's CDR3 is CATSRALYGELFF. The CDR3 DNA follows: TGTGCCACCAGCAGAGCTCTTTACGGGGAGCTGTTTTTT.

This clonotype was seen a handful of times. This sequence joins TRBV11-2 and TRBJ2-5, with TRBD1 matching 10 bases. The CDR3 covers 15 residues. V trimming: 4 bases; J trimming: 1 base; junction bases outside the gene matches: 3. The germline gives CDR1 SGHAT, CDR2 FQNNGV. The CDR3 nucleotides are TGTGCCAGCAGCTACTGGACAGGGGGCCAAGAGACCCAGTACTTC. It encodes CASSYWTGGQETQYF.

The rearrangement uses TRBV29-1 and TRBJ1-1; D uncertain. CDR1 is SQVTM, CDR2 ANQGSEA, per germline. This CDR3 spans 13 amino acids. The ends were cut back, 3 bases at V and 0 bases at J, with 8 bases in the middle. The CDR3 DNA is TGCAGCGTTGAGGACCTACTGAACACTGAAGCTTTCTTT. Translation: CSVEDLLNTEAFF.

In its sample, this clonotype was seen many times. The rearrangement joins TRBV5-6 to TRBJ2-1; TRBD2 matches 9 bases. The length of the CDR3 is 15 residues. CDR1 SGHDT and CDR2 YYEEEE come from the germline V gene. J lost 4 bases, V lost 7 bases, and 9 bases had no gene match. CDR3 sequence reads: CASAGTSRRYNEQFF. CDR3 in DNA: TGTGCCAGCGCCGGGACTAGCCGGCGGTACAATGAGCAGTTCTTC.

This clonotype has only a few counts. The chain combines TRBV25-1 with TRBJ2-3, with 9 bases matching TRBD1. V lost 4 bases to trimming and J lost 4 bases; unmatched junction nucleotides: 12. CDR1 is MGHDK, CDR2 SYGVNS, per germline. CDR3 size: 17 residues. The CDR3 is CASSVFSGTGSSDTQYF. The CDR3 region has the DNA TGTGCCAGCAGTGTTTTCTCCGGGACAGGGTCTTCAGATACGCAGTATTTT.

This clonotype showed up many times. This chain links TRBV29-1 with TRBJ1-2, with D possibly TRBD1 on 5 matching bases. V was clipped by 7 bases and J by 4 bases, with 16 bases between them. There are 13 residues in the CDR3. The V gene's germline CDR1 is SQVTM and CDR2 ANQGSEA. The CDR3 nucleotides read TGCAGCGCTCTGGGTGGGGGAGGCTATGGCTACACCTTC. It is translated as CSALGGGGYGYTF.